The 17 T cell receptor beta chains presented below share a single source sample, sequenced in a study of T cells and Merkel cell carcinoma outcomes (TCRdb year 2020). Library generation was performed with the immunoSEQ multiplex PCR assay. This immuneACCESS table, as held by TCRdb, lists in-frame sequences with V and J called but not all clones. Of the missing ones, under half trace to an unresolved V gene in checked studies; the others have no known cause. The sample has about 1,900 clones on record, 93% of them singletons. Together, the top ten hold 1.1% to 1.5% of the sample. Sequenced sample: tumor tissue from Merkel cell carcinoma. Receptors originate from a human donor with Merkel cell carcinoma.

The chain recombines TRBV27 with TRBJ2-5, with 10 bases matching TRBD1. J was trimmed by 5 bases and V by 0 bases; bases with no gene match: 3. Germline loops: CDR1 MNHEY, CDR2 SMNVEV (reference sequence). The CDR3 length is 15 residues. The CDR3 bases are TGTGCCAGCAGTTTATCGGGGACAGGGGTTGAGACCCAGTACTTC. Protein sequence: CASSLSGTGVETQYF.

The chain joins TRBV25-1 to TRBJ2-7; D might be TRBD2 (5 bases). CDR1 is MGHDK, CDR2 SYGVNS, per germline. The V end was cut by 1 base, the J end by 2 bases, with 9 bases between. The CDR3 is made up of 14 amino acids. The CDR3 loop reads CASSESRAPYEQYF. The CDR3 DNA sequence: TGTGCCAGCAGTGAATCGAGGGCCCCCTACGAGCAGTACTTC.

The rearrangement joins TRBV9 to TRBJ2-5; D gene uncertain. This CDR3 has 12 amino acids. The germline V gene has CDR1 SGDLS and CDR2 YYNGEE. Trimming took 3 bases from V and 1 from J, leaving 4 bases between them. Here the CDR3 reads CASSGGQETQYF. The CDR3 DNA follows: TGTGCCAGCAGCGGAGGCCAAGAGACCCAGTACTTC.

Only a few counts were recorded for this clone. V is TRBV27 and J is TRBJ1-6; no firm D call. This CDR3 contains 12 residues. V shed 7 bases and J shed 7 bases, with 8 bases lying between them. Germline values: CDR1 MNHEY, CDR2 SMNVEV (reference sequence). The CDR3 spells CASNRANSPLHF. In nucleotides, the CDR3 is TGTGCCAGCAACAGAGCAAATTCACCCCTCCACTTT.

The chain joins TRBV29-1 to TRBJ1-2; maybe TRBD1 (5 bases). The ends were cut back, 0 bases at V and 6 bases at J, with 8 bases in the middle. This CDR3 spans 12 amino acids. Germline assignment: CDR1 SQVTM and CDR2 ANQGSEA. CDR3 protein: CSVEDRVNGYTF. The CDR3 DNA sequence: TGCAGCGTTGAAGACAGGGTTAATGGCTACACCTTC.

The V call is TRBV2, the J call TRBJ1-6; 7 positions match TRBD1. The CDR3 loop spans 15 amino acids. Germline values: CDR1 SNHLY, CDR2 FYNNEI. Germline trimming cut 6 bases from V and 6 bases from J; bases unmatched to any gene: 8. In DNA form, the CDR3 reads TGTGCCAGCAGGAGAGAGGGGGCCGGTAATTCACCCCTCCACTTT. This gives the protein CASRREGAGNSPLHF.

In this sample, this clone turned up once. The J gene is TRBJ1-1, the V gene TRBV28; TRBD1 matches 10 bases. CDR1 and CDR2 (germline): MDHEN, SYDVKM. V lost 7 bases and J lost 1; bases outside the gene matches: 15. The CDR3 has 18 residues. The CDR3 nucleotides are TGTGCCAGCACCCGAAGACTCAGACAGGGGGCCTGGAACACTGAAGCTTTCTTT. The encoded protein is CASTRRLRQGAWNTEAFF.

This chain links TRBV4-1 with TRBJ1-1; D gene unclear. The CDR3 consists of 12 residues. In germline, CDR1 is MGHRA, CDR2 YSYEKL. Trimming stripped 1 base from V and 3 bases from J, with 3 bases between. Written as DNA, the CDR3 is TGCGCCAGCAGCCAAGGGTACACTGAAGCTTTCTTT. The encoded protein is CASSQGYTEAFF.

CDR3 residues: CARELSSGELFF. DNA for the CDR3: TGTGCCAGGGAACTCTCGTCCGGGGAGCTGTTTTTT. This chain links TRBV21-1 with TRBJ2-2. TRBV21-1 is shown as a pseudogene. The CDR3 totals 12 residues.

The chain recombines TRBV10-2 with TRBJ1-5; D is unclear. CDR3 length: 15 residues. The V and J ends lost 4 bases and 3 bases respectively, with 13 bases between them. From germline, CDR1 is WSHSY and CDR2 SAAADI. DNA for the CDR3: TGCGCCAGCAGTGGGAGGCTCGAGGTCAATCAGCCCCAGCATTTT. Its translation: CASSGRLEVNQPQHF.

Written as DNA, the CDR3 is TGTGCCAGCAGTTTATCGGTGACAATAACGCACAATGAGCAGTTCTTC. It yields the protein CASSLSVTITHNEQFF. The V gene is TRBV27, the J gene TRBJ2-1; D is uncertain. CDR1 and CDR2 from the germline V gene are MNHEY and SMNVEV (reference sequence). The CDR3 has 16 amino acids. The V gene lost 0 bases and the J gene lost 5 bases, with 14 bases spanning the gap.

The chain links TRBV2 to TRBJ1-2; D is undetermined. The CDR3 runs to 13 residues. Trimming took off 5 bases at V and 4 bases at J, with 11 bases between the two ends. Germline CDR1 SNHLY, CDR2 FYNNEI. This chain's CDR3 is CASSTEGIYGYTF. Here the CDR3 DNA reads TGTGCCAGCAGTACGGAGGGAATCTATGGCTACACCTTC. The whole variable domain, filled in from reference TRBV2 and TRBJ1-2, reads EPEVTQTPSHQVTQMGQEVILRCVPISNHLYFYWYRQILGQKVEFLVSFYNNEISEKSEIFDDQFSVERPDGSNFTLKIRSTKLEDSAMYFCASSTEGIYGYTFGSGTRLTVV.

The genes are TRBV19 and TRBJ1-6, with D possibly matching TRBD1 (5 bases). V shed 8 bases and J shed 2 bases, with 10 bases lying between them. CDR3 size: 14 residues. CDR1 and CDR2 from the germline V gene are LNHDA and SQIVND (reference sequence). The CDR3 bases are TGTGCCAGTGCCAGGGCCACCTATAATTCACCCCTCCACTTT. It encodes CASARATYNSPLHF.

The genes are TRBV6-5 and TRBJ1-3, with D unclear. There are 15 residues in the CDR3. CDR1 MNHEY and CDR2 SVGAGI come from the germline V gene. V was trimmed by 0 bases and J by 3 bases, leaving 9 bases between them. CDR3 in amino acids: CASSYSGGSGNTIYF. CDR3 coding DNA: TGTGCCAGCAGTTACTCCGGCGGGAGTGGAAACACCATATATTTT.

This clone has just one count. The chain combines TRBV7-8 with TRBJ2-7, with TRBD1 matching 9 bases. Per the germline V gene, CDR1 is SGHVS and CDR2 is FQNEAQ. Trimming took 5 bases from V and 4 from J; bases not matched to a gene: 6. This CDR3 is built from 14 residues. The CDR3 reads CASSPGTGWYEQYF. The CDR3 nucleotides read TGTGCCAGCAGCCCCGGGACAGGGTGGTACGAGCAGTACTTC.

The rearrangement links TRBV18 to TRBJ2-5; perhaps TRBD2 as D (6 bases). The CDR3 has 15 residues. Germline-derived CDR1 and CDR2 are KGHSH and LQKENI. Trimming took 2 bases from V and 3 from J, leaving 13 bases between them. The CDR3 is CASSPDRTTKETQYF. The CDR3 nucleotides are TGTGCCAGCTCACCAGATAGGACTACTAAAGAGACCCAGTACTTC. Variable domain in full (rest from reference TRBV18 and TRBJ2-5): NAGVMQNPRHLVRRRGQEARLRCSPMKGHSHVYWYRQLPEEGLKFMVYLQKENIIDESGMPKERFSAEFPKEGPSILRIQQVVRGDSAAYFCASSPDRTTKETQYFGPGTRLLVL.

V gene TRBV13 combines with J gene TRBJ2-4; unclear D gene. The germline CDR1 and CDR2 sequences are PRHDT and FYEKMQ (reference sequence). The CDR3 totals 13 residues. V was shortened by 0 bases and J by 9 bases, with 9 bases between the two germline ends. CDR3 sequence (DNA): TGTGCCAGCAGCTTAGGCCTAAGCAGCATTCAGTACTTC. Translating gives CASSLGLSSIQYF. Full variable domain (rest looked up from reference TRBV13 and TRBJ2-4): AAGVIQSPRHLIKEKRETATLKCYPIPRHDTVYWYQQGPGQDPQFLISFYEKMQSDKGSIPDRFSAQQFSDYHSELNMSSLELGDSALYFCASSLGLSSIQYFGAGTRLSVL.